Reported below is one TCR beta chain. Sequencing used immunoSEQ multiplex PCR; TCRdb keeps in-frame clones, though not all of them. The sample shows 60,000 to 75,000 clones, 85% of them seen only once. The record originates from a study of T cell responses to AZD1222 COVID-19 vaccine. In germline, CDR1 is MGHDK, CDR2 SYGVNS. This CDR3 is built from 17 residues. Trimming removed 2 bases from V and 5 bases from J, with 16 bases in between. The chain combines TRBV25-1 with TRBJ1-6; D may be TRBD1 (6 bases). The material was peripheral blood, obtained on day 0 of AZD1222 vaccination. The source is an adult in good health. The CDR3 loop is CASSERGAGRNNSPLHF. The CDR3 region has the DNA TGTGCCAGCAGTGAAAGGGGGGCAGGACGAAATAATTCACCCCTCCACTTT.